This paragraph covers one TCR beta chain sequence. Antigen specificity is unknown. Repertoires were generated with immunoSEQ multiplex PCR, while TCRdb's copy carries only in-frame clones and drops some. Altogether 55,000 to 70,000 clones are present, 88% being singletons, with the ten largest covering under 8.5%. Germline V gene lookup returns CDR1 SGHDT and CDR2 YYEEEE. CDR3 length: 13 amino acids. The ends lost 4 bases at V and 15 bases at J; junction bases unmatched: 12. The data are from a study of T cell responses to AZD1222 COVID-19 vaccine. Study results and limitations: No day 14 peak samples; only post-peak repertoires were characterized. The sample set comprised mostly white British donors with more females, and clonal diversity was possibly underestimated.

This chain connects TRBV5-6 to TRBJ2-1; 8 nucleotides match TRBD2. The sequence was collected from an adult in good health. The sequenced sample was peripheral blood, obtained on day 0 of AZD1222 vaccination. CDR3 DNA sequence: TGTGCCAGCAGCCCCGGGACTAGAAATTCTCTGTTCTTC. Protein product: CASSPGTRNSLFF. Using reference TRBV5-6 and TRBJ2-1 for the parts outside the CDR3, the full variable domain is DAGVTQSPTHLIKTRGQQVTLRCSPKSGHDTVSWYQQALGQGPQFIFQYYEEEERQRGNFPDRFSGHQFPNYSSELNVNALLLGDSALYLCASSPGTRNSLFFGPGTRLTVL.